This T cell receptor beta chain was documented in a study of T cell clonality in common variable immunodeficiency. Study-wide results and limits: Fewer deletions and N-nucleotide insertions were reportedly seen in common variable immunodeficiency TCR beta sequences.

V was pared by 5 bases and J by 2 bases, with 3 bases between. CDR1 and CDR2 (germline): SGHAT, FQNNGV. This CDR3 contains 11 residues. This clone was seen at least ten times. Its antigen is unknown. The read ends 3 residues early relative to the CDR3; the germline J gene fills the gap. Sequencing used immunoSEQ multiplex PCR; TCRdb keeps in-frame clones, though not all of them. Listed for the sample are about 28,000 clones, none seen a single time. Blood came from CVID subjects not ill and not taking immunomodulatory or immunosuppressive medication. The V gene is TRBV11-2, the J gene TRBJ1-2, with D unresolved. Sequenced input: peripheral blood mononuclear cells. This TCR derives from a human donor with common variable immunodeficiency. CDR3 bases read: TGTGCCAGCAGCCAGAACTATGGC. It codes for CASSQNYG. The full CDR3 protein reads CASSQNYGYTF.